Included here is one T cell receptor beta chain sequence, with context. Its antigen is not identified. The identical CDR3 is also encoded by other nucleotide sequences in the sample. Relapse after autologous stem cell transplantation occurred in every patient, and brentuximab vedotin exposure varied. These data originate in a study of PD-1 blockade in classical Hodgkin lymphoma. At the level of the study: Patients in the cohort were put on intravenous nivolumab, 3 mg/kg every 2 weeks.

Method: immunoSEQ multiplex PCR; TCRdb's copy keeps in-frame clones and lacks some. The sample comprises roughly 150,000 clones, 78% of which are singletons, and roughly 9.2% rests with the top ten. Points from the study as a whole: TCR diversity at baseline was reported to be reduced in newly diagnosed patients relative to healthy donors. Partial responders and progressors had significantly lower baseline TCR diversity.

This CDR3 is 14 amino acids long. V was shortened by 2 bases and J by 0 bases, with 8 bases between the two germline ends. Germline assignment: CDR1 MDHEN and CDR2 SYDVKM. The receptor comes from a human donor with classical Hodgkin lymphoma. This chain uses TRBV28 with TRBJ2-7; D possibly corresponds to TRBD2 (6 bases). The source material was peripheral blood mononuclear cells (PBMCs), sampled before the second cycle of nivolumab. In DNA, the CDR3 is TGTGCCAGCAGTTTAGGGGGGAGCTCCTACGAGCAGTACTTC. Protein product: CASSLGGSSYEQYF.